Below are 17 T cell receptor beta chains sequenced from a single sample in a study of T cells in women clearing cervical HPV infection. Generated by immunoSEQ multiplex PCR, the TCRdb table keeps only in-frame clones and is missing some. The table for this sample gives about 29,000 clones. Source material: blood buffy coat. Receptors originate from a woman between 18 and 70 years old with a cervical HPV16 infection that either progressed to CIN3+ or cleared (not recorded which).

Comment on this clone: The read ends 3 residues before the CDR3 terminus; that terminus is restored from the germline J gene. This chain links TRBV11-2 with TRBJ1-2, with unresolved D. The length of the CDR3 is 13 residues. From germline, CDR1 is SGHAT and CDR2 FQNNGV. CDR3 amino acids: CASSAGASGGYTF. The CDR3 bases that were read are TGTGCCAGCAGTGCAGGAGCCTCTGGGGGC.

Details on this clone: Sequencing ends 3 residues short of the CDR3 end; the germline J gene provides the rest. This rearrangement joins TRBV30 to TRBJ1-3, with D hard to call. V was pared by 3 bases and J by 4 bases, with 10 bases between. The CDR3 is made up of 13 amino acids. Looked up from germline, CDR1 is GTSNPN and CDR2 is SVGIG (reference sequence). Partial CDR3 DNA: TGTGCCTGGAGCCTCCTAGAAGGAAACACC. Amino acids: CAWSLLEGNT. The CDR3 as a whole reads CAWSLLEGNTIYF.

On this clone itself: The CDR3 is cut off 3 residues early in the read; its end comes from the germline J gene. This chain uses TRBV6-1 with TRBJ1-1; no firm D call. CDR1 and CDR2 from the germline V gene are MNHNS and SASEGT. This CDR3 contains 11 residues. The CDR3 reads CASSEFRFAFF. Incomplete CDR3 DNA: TGTGCCAGCAGTGAATTCAGATTT.

As to this clone: The CDR3 extends 3 residues past the end of the read, so its final part is completed from the germline J gene. This chain connects TRBV6-1 to TRBJ2-3; TRBD2 matches 10 bases. V shed 2 bases, J shed 4 bases, and the junction held 3 bases outside the gene matches. The germline CDR1 and CDR2 sequences are MNHNS and SASEGT. CDR3 length equals 15 residues. Incomplete CDR3 DNA: TGTGCCAGCAGTGAACCAGCGGGAGGGCCAGATACG. Translating it yields CASSEPAGGPDT. The whole CDR3 protein reads CASSEPAGGPDTQYF.

Regarding this clone: The observed sequence ends 3 residues before the CDR3 terminus, with the missing tail filled in from the germline J gene. The chain employs TRBV30 and TRBJ2-1; D not certain. In germline, CDR1 is GTSNPN, CDR2 SVGIG (reference sequence). The CDR3 covers 12 residues. V was cut by 7 bases and J by 6 bases, with 13 bases left in between. Incomplete CDR3 DNA: TGTGCCTTGCAGACACAACCCAATGAG. Translated: CALQTQPNE. The whole CDR3 protein is CALQTQPNEQFF.

With regard to this clone: From the germline J gene comes the end of the CDR3, since the read stops 3 residues before it. This chain links TRBV19 with TRBJ1-4; TRBD1 matches at 8 bases. Per the germline V gene, CDR1 is LNHDA and CDR2 is SQIVND (reference sequence). This CDR3 region has 15 residues. With 3 bases clipped from V and 8 bases from J, the junction kept 8 bases outside the gene matches. Here the CDR3 reads CASSIGDRRGEKLFF. The part of the CDR3 DNA that was read is TGTGCCAGTAGTATCGGGGACAGGCGTGGAGAAAAA.

Details on this clone: The CDR3 is cut off 3 residues early in the read; its end comes from the germline J gene. The rearrangement links TRBV2 to TRBJ2-5, with D possibly TRBD2 on 6 matching bases. Germline V gene data show CDR1 as SNHLY and CDR2 as FYNNEI. Trimming took off 8 bases at V and 5 bases at J, with 18 bases between the two ends. There are 14 residues in the CDR3. The CDR3 here is CASLSRRAGETQYF. The DNA read from the CDR3 is TGTGCCAGCTTGTCCCGCAGGGCGGGGGAGACC.

With respect to this clone: The read falls 3 residues short of the CDR3 end, and the missing part is taken from the germline J gene. The gene calls are TRBV20-1 and TRBJ2-3; TRBD1 matches at 7 bases. V trimming: 5 bases; J trimming: 3 bases; junction bases outside the gene matches: 5. The CDR3 is made up of 13 amino acids. The germline V gene has CDR1 DFQATT and CDR2 SNEGSKA (reference sequence). CDR3 sequence reads: CSAEQGSTDTQYF. Incomplete CDR3 DNA: TGCAGTGCTGAACAGGGGAGTACAGATACG.

As to this clone: The CDR3 extends 3 residues past the end of the read, so its final part is completed from the germline J gene. The chain joins TRBV12-3 or TRBV12-4 to TRBJ2-7, with a possible D match to TRBD2 (6 bases). Trimming cost V 3 bases and J 4 bases, with 13 bases left between them. The CDR3 is 14 amino acids. CDR3 DNA, as far as it was read: TGTGCCAGCAGTTTTCGCGGGACTTTTTACGAG. Translating it yields CASSFRGTFYE. The entire CDR3 sequence reads CASSFRGTFYEQYF.

As for this clone: Read sequence stops 3 residues before the CDR3 end, and the germline J gene provides the missing end. This chain joins TRBV12-3 or TRBV12-4 and TRBJ2-5; 10 positions agree with TRBD2. CDR3 length equals 15 residues. V lost 6 bases to trimming and J lost 2 bases; unmatched junction nucleotides: 6. The CDR3 bases that were read are TGTGCCAGCAGACAAGGGACTAGCGCACAAGAGACC. Protein product: CASRQGTSAQET. The complete CDR3 reads CASRQGTSAQETQYF.

Regarding this clone: The read comes to an end 3 residues before the CDR3 does, leaving the germline J gene to fill in the end. The chain joins TRBV12-5 to TRBJ2-2, with TRBD2 as a possible D gene (6 bases). This CDR3 comprises 13 residues. CDR1 is LGHNT and CDR2 is FRNRAP in the germline V gene. The germline V and J ends were trimmed by 1 base and 6 bases, with 6 bases remaining between them. The CDR3 protein is CASGLAGAGELFF. The DNA read from the CDR3 is TGTGCTAGTGGTTTGGCGGGGGCCGGGGAG. Drawing the rest from reference TRBV12-5 and TRBJ2-2, the complete variable domain is DARVTQTPRHKVTEMGQEVTMRCQPILGHNTVFWYRQTMMQGLELLAYFRNRAPLDDSGMPKDRFSAEMPDATLATLKIQPSEPRDSAVYFCASGLAGAGELFFGEGSRLTVL.

Remarks on this clone: The sequenced fragment ends 3 residues before the CDR3 boundary, so the rest is inferred from the germline J gene. The chain is built from TRBV4-2 and TRBJ2-5; a weak D match, TRBD1 (6 bases). The germline V gene has CDR1 LGHNA and CDR2 YNFKEQ. This CDR3 is 16 amino acids long. V gave up 1 base and J gave up 1 base, with 13 bases separating them. CDR3 sequence reads: CASSQVVPTGQETQYF. The covered CDR3 bases are TGTGCCAGCAGCCAAGTCGTGCCGACAGGCCAAGAGACC.

Concerning this clone: The CDR3 end lies 3 residues beyond the end of the read and is filled in from the germline J gene. This chain links TRBV19 with TRBJ1-2, with D possibly TRBD1 on 6 matching bases. The length of the CDR3 is 15 residues. Germline V gives CDR1 LNHDA, CDR2 SQIVND (reference sequence). The CDR3 here is CASSITNRANNDYTF. CDR3 DNA (partial): TGTGCCAGTAGTATTACCAACAGGGCAAACAATGAC. Complete variable domain (other parts from reference TRBV19 and TRBJ1-2): DGGITQSPKYLFRKEGQNVTLSCEQNLNHDAMYWYRQDPGQGLRLIYYSQIVNDFQKGDIAEGYSVSREKKESFPLTVTSAQKNPTAFYLCASSITNRANNDYTFGSGTRLTVV.

CDR3 protein: CASGRTADNEKLFF. CDR3 bases read: TGCGCCAGCGGGAGGACAGCGGACAATGAAAAA. The chain combines TRBV4-1 with TRBJ1-4; D may be TRBD1 (6 bases). The DNA ends 3 residues before the CDR3 does, and the rest of the CDR3 is filled in from the germline J gene. The CDR3 consists of 14 residues. The germline V gene has CDR1 MGHRA and CDR2 YSYEKL. V was cut by 8 bases and J by 5 bases, with 15 bases left in between.

On this clone: The read falls 3 residues short of the CDR3 end, and the missing part is taken from the germline J gene. The gene calls are TRBV4-2 and TRBJ2-1; D not resolved. The CDR3 consists of 13 residues. Germline V CDR1 and CDR2: LGHNA, YNFKEQ. Trimming cost V 1 base and J 4 bases, with 5 bases left between them. CDR3 DNA (partial): TGTGCCAGCAGCCAAGTAGCTTACAATGAG. Translated, it gives CASSQVAYNE. The whole CDR3 is CASSQVAYNEQFF.

A remark on this clone: Read sequence stops 3 residues before the CDR3 end, and the germline J gene provides the missing end. J is TRBJ2-3 and V is TRBV13, with 14 nucleotides matching TRBD2. Per germline, CDR1 PRHDT and CDR2 FYEKMQ (reference sequence). CDR3 length: 20 residues. Trimming removed 4 bases from V and 2 bases from J; junction bases left unmatched: 14. CDR3 bases read: TGTGCCAGCAGCTCCCTGGTCCCGGGACTAGCGGGGGTCACCACAGATACG. Protein sequence: CASSSLVPGLAGVTTDT. The full-length CDR3 reads as CASSSLVPGLAGVTTDTQYF.

A word on this clone: The read finishes 3 residues shy of the CDR3 end, and the germline J gene is used to complete it. The V and J genes are TRBV30 and TRBJ2-7, with D unresolved. The germline CDR1 and CDR2 sequences are GTSNPN and SVGIG (reference sequence). Between the trimmed V and J ends, which lost 0 bases and 3 bases, there was a span of 9 bases. CDR3 size: 13 residues. The sequenced CDR3 bases are TGTGCCTGGAGTGTAGGGCACGGCTACGAG. As protein: CAWSVGHGYE. The whole CDR3 reads CAWSVGHGYEQYF.